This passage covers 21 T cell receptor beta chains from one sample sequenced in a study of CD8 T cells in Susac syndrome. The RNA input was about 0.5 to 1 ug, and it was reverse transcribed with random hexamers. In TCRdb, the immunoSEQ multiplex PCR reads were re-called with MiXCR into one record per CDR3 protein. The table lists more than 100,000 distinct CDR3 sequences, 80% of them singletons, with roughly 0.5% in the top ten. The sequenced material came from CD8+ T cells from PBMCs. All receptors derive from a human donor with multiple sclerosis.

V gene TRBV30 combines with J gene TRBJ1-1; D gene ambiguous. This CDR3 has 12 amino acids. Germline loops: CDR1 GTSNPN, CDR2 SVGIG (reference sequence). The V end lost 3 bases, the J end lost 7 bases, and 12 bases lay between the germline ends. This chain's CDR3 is CAWSSGPLEAFF. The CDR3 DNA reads TGTGCCTGGAGCTCGGGCCCACTTGAAGCTTTCTTT.

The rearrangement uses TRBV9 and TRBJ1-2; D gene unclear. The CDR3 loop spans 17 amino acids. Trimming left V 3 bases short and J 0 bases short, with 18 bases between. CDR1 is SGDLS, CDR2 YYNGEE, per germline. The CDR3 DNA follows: TGTGCCAGCAGCGGATACGCGGACGGTACAGCTAACTATGGCTACACCTTC. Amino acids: CASSGYADGTANYGYTF.

The CDR3 sequence: CASSLGHTGGEQYV. The CDR3, as DNA: TGTGCCAGCAGCTTAGGCCATACAGGGGGCGAGCAGTACGTC. The chain uses TRBV13 and TRBJ2-7, with TRBD1 matching over 8 bases. This CDR3 is built from 14 residues. With V trimmed by 0 bases and J by 6 bases, 4 bases remained unmatched. In germline, CDR1 is PRHDT, CDR2 FYEKMQ (reference sequence).

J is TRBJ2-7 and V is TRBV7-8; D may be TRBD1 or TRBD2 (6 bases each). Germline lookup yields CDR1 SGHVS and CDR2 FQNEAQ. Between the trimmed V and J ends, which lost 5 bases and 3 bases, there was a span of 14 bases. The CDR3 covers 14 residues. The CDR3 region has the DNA TGTGCCAGCAGCCTCCTCGGAGGGGGCTACGAGCAGTACTTC. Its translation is CASSLLGGGYEQYF.

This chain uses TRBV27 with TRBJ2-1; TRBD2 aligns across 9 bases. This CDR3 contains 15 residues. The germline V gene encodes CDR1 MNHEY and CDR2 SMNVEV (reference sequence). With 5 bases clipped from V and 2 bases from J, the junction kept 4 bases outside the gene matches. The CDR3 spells CASSLSGSPYNEQFF. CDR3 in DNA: TGTGCCAGCAGTCTTAGCGGGAGTCCCTACAATGAGCAGTTCTTC.

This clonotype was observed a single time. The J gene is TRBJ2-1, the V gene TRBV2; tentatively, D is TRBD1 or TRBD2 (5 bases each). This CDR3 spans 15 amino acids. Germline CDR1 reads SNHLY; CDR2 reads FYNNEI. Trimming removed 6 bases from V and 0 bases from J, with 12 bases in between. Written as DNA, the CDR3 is TGTGCCAGCAGGGGGGTTCGGAGCTCCTACAATGAGCAGTTCTTC. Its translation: CASRGVRSSYNEQFF.

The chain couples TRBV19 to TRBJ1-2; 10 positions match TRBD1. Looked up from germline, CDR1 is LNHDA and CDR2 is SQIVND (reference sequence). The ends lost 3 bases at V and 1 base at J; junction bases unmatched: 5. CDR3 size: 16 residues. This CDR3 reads CASSMGGTGVNYGYTF. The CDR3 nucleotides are TGTGCCAGTAGTATGGGGGGGACAGGGGTTAACTATGGCTACACCTTC.

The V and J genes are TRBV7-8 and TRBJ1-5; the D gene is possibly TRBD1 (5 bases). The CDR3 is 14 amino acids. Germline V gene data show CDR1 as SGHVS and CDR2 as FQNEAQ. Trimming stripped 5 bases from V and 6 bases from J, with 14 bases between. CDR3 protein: CASSTRGVLQPQHF. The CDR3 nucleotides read TGTGCCAGCAGCACCCGGGGGGTTCTTCAGCCCCAGCATTTT.

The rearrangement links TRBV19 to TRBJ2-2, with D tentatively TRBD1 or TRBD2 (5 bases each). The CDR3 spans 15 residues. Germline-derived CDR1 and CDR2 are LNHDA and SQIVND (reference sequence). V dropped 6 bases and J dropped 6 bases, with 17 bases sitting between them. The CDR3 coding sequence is TGTGCCAGTAGCCTTGGGACCTCGGGCGCCGGGGAGCTGTTTTTT. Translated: CASSLGTSGAGELFF.

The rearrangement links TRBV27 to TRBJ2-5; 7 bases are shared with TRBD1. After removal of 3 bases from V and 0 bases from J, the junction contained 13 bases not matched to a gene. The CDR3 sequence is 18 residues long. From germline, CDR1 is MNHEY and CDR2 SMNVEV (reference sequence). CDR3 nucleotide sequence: TGTGCCAGCAGTTTCCCGACGGACAGGACACTGTACCAAGAGACCCAGTACTTC. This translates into CASSFPTDRTLYQETQYF.

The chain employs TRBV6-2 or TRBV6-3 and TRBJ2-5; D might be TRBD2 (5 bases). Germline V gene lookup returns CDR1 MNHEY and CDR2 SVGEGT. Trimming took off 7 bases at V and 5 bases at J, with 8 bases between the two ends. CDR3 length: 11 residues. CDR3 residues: CASTPGETQYF. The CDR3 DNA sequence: TGTGCCAGCACCCCGGGGGAGACCCAGTACTTC.

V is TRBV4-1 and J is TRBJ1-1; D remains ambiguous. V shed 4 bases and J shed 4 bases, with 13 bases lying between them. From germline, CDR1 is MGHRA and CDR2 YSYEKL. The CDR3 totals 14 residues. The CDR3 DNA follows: TGCGCCAGCAGCCCAGAACCCGTGGGCACTGAAGCTTTCTTT. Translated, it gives CASSPEPVGTEAFF.

CDR3 amino acids: CASSLLLAGDLFF. The CDR3 nucleotides are TGTGCCAGCAGTTTACTCCTAGCGGGAGATTTGTTCTTC. V usage is TRBV7-8 and J usage is TRBJ2-1, with TRBD2 matching 10 bases. The V gene end was trimmed by 6 bases and the J gene end by 15 bases; junction bases not matched to a gene: 11. The CDR3 runs 13 residues. Per germline, CDR1 SGHVS and CDR2 FQNEAQ.

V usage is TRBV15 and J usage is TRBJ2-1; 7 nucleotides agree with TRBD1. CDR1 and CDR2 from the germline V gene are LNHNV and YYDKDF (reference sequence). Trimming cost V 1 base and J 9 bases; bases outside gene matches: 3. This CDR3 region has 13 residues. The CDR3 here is CATSRGQGSEQFF. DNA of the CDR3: TGTGCCACCAGCAGAGGACAGGGCAGTGAGCAGTTCTTC.

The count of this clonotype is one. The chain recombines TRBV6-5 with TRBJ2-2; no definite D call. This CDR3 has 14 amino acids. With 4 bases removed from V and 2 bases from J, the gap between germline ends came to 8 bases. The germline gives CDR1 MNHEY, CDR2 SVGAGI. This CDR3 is CASSFYRNTGELFF. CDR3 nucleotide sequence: TGTGCCAGCAGTTTTTACAGAAACACCGGGGAGCTGTTTTTT.

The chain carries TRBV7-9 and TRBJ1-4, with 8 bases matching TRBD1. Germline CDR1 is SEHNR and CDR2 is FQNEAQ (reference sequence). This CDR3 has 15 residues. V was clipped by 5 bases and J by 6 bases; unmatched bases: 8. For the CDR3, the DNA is TGTGCCAGCAGCCGCCCTGGGACAGGACATGAAAAACTGTTTTTT. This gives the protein CASSRPGTGHEKLFF.

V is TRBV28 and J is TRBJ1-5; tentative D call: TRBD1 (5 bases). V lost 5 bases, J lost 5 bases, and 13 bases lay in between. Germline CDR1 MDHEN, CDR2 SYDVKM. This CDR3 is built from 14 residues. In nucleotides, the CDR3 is TGTGCCAGCAGTCTTTCCGCGGGGGATCAGCCCCAGCATTTT. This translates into CASSLSAGDQPQHF.

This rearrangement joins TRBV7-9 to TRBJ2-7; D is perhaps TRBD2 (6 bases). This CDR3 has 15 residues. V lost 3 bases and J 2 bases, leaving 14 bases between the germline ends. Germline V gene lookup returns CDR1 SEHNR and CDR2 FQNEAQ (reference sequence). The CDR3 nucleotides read TGTGCCAGCAGCTTCGGTTTAAGCGGGCCCTACGAGCAGTACTTC. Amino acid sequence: CASSFGLSGPYEQYF.

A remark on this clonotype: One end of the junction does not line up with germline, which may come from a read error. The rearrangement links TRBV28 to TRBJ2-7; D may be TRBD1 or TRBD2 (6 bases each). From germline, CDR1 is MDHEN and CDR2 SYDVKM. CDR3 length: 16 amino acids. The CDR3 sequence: CASCLRGAWGDYEQYF. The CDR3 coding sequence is TGTGCCAGCTGTTTAAGGGGGGCCTGGGGCGACTACGAGCAGTACTTC.

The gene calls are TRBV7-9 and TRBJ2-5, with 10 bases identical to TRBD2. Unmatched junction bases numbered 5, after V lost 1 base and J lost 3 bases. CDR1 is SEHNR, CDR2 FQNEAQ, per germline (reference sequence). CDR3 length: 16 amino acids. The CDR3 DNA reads TGTGCCAGCAGCTTAGTCCTAGCGGGAGCGAAAGAGACCCAGTACTTC. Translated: CASSLVLAGAKETQYF. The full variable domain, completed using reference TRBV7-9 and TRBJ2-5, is DTGVSQNPRHKITKRGQNVTFRCDPISEHNRLYWYRQTLGQGPEFLTYFQNEAQLEKSRLLSDRFSAERPKGSFSTLEIQRTEQGDSAMYLCASSLVLAGAKETQYFGPGTRLLVL.

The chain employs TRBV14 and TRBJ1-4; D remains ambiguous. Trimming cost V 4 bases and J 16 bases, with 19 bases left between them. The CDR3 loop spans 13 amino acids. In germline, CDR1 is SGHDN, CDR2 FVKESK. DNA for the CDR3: TGTGCCAGCAGCCGTGGGCCTTACTTAGCTCCGTTTTTT. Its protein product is CASSRGPYLAPFF.